This T cell receptor (beta chain) was profiled in a study of siplizumab effects on memory and regulatory T cells. A single count supports this clone. Its antigen is not known. Study-level points and caveats: Unstimulated subsets accounted for the mapping of only a minor share of the clones that were alloreactive. Naive T cells were seen as more diverse than memory cells and as major alloresponse contributors. Suppressive activity of Tregs proliferating in siplizumab cultures remained unconfirmed. Of the proliferating CD4+ or CD8+ clones, roughly 75-97% lacked a naive or memory phenotype that could be assigned.

Clones were read by immunoSEQ multiplex PCR, and TCRdb kept only the in-frame ones, dropping some. This table holds some 100,000 clones, about 94% found once. V was pared by 4 bases and J by 4 bases, with 14 bases between. Germline-derived CDR1 and CDR2 are KGHSH and LQKENI. The CDR3 sequence is 15 residues long. The V call is TRBV18, the J call TRBJ2-1, with D perhaps matching TRBD2 (5 bases). The sequenced material came from non-Treg CD4+ T cells sorted from blood. The receptor was derived from a human donor in good health. The CDR3 region is CASSQRGGEYNEQFF. CDR3 sequence (DNA): TGTGCCAGCTCACAACGGGGTGGCGAGTACAATGAGCAGTTCTTC.